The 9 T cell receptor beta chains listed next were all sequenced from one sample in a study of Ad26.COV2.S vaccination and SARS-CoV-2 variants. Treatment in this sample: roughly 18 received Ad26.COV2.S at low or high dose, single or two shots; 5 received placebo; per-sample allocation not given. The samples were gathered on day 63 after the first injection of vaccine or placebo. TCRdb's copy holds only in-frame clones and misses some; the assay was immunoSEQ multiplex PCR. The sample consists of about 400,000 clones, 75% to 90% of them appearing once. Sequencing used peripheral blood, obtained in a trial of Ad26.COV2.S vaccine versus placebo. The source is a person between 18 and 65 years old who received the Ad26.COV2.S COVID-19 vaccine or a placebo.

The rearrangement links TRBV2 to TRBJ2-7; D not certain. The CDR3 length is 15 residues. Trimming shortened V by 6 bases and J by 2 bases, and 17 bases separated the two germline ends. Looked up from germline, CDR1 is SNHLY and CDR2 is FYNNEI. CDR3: CASRSFGQAPYEQYF. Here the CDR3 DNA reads TGTGCCAGCAGGAGCTTCGGGCAGGCGCCCTACGAGCAGTACTTC.

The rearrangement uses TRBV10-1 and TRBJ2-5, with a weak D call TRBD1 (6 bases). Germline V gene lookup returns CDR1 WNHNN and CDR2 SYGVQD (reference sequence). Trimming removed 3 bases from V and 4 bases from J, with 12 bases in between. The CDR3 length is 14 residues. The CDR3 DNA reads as TGCGCCAGCAGTGAACAGGGTAGGGGAGAGACCCAGTACTTC. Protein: CASSEQGRGETQYF.

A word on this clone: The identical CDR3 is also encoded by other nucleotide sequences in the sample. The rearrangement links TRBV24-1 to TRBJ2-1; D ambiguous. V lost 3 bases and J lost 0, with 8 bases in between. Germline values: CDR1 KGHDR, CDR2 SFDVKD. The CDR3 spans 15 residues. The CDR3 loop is CATSDARSSYNEQFF. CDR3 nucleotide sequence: TGTGCCACCAGTGATGCGAGGAGCTCCTACAATGAGCAGTTCTTC.

The CDR3 region is CASSLSGGGYEQYF. Written as DNA, the CDR3 is TGTGCCAGCAGCTTGTCAGGGGGCGGCTACGAGCAGTACTTC. The chain uses TRBV5-6 and TRBJ2-7; 8 bases match TRBD1. CDR1 is SGHDT and CDR2 is YYEEEE in the germline V gene. The CDR3 is 14 amino acids. The trim removed 1 base at V and 3 bases at J, leaving 3 bases unmatched.

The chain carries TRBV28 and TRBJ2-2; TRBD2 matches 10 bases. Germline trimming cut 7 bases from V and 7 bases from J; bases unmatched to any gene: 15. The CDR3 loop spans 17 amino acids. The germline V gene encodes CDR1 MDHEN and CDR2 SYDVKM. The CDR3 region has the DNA TGTGCCAGCACTACAAGAGCGGGAGGGCCTAGTGGCGGGGAGCTGTTTTTT. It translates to CASTTRAGGPSGGELFF. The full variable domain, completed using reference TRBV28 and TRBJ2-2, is DVKVTQSSRYLVKRTGEKVFLECVQDMDHENMFWYRQDPGLGLRLIYFSYDVKMKEKGDIPEGYSVSREKKERFSLILESASTNQTSMYLCASTTRAGGPSGGELFFGEGSRLTVL.

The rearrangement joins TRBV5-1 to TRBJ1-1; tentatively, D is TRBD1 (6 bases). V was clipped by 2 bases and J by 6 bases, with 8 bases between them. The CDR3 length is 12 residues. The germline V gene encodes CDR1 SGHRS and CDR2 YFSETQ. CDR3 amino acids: CASSFGGAEAFF. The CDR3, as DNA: TGCGCCAGCAGCTTCGGGGGCGCTGAAGCTTTCTTT. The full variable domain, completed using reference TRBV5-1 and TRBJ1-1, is KAGVTQTPRYLIKTRGQQVTLSCSPISGHRSVSWYQQTPGQGLQFLFEYFSETQRNKGNFPGRFSGRQFSNSRSEMNVSTLELGDSALYLCASSFGGAEAFFGQGTRLTVV.

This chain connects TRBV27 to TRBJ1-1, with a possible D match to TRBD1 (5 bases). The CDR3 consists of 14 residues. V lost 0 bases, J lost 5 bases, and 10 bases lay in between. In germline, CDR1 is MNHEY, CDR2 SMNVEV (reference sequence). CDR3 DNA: TGTGCCAGCAGTTTATCGAGGGGTGGGACTGAAGCTTTCTTT. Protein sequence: CASSLSRGGTEAFF.

This chain's CDR3 is CAWREAGDEKLFF. In DNA, the CDR3 is TGTGCCTGGAGAGAGGCAGGGGATGAAAAACTGTTTTTT. The chain combines TRBV30 with TRBJ1-4, with a possible D match to TRBD1 (6 bases). The germline CDR1 and CDR2 sequences are GTSNPN and SVGIG (reference sequence). The CDR3 has 13 amino acids. V lost 3 bases, J lost 6 bases, and 11 bases lay in between. Full variable domain (outside the CDR3, taken from reference TRBV30 and TRBJ1-4): SQTIHQWPATLVQPVGSPLSLECTVEGTSNPNLYWYRQAAGRGLQLLFYSVGIGQISSEVPQNLSASRPQDRQFILSSKKLLLSDSGFYLCAWREAGDEKLFFGSGTQLSVL.

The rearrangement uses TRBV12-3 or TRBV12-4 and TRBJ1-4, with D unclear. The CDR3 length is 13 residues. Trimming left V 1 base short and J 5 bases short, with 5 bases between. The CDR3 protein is CASSLGKNEKLFF. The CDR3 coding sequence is TGTGCCAGCAGTTTAGGCAAGAATGAAAAACTGTTTTTT.